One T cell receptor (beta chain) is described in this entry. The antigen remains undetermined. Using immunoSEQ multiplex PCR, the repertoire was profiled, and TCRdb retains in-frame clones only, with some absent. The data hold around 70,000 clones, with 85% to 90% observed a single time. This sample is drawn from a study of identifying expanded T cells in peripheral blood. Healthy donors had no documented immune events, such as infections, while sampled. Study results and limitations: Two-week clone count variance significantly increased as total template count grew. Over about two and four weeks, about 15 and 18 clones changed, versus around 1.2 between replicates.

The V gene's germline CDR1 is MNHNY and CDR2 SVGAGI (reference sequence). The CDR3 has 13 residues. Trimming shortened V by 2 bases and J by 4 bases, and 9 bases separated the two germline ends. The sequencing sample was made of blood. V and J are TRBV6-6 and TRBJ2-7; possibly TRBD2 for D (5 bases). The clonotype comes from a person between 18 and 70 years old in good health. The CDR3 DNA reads TGTGCCAGCAGTTACGACTACCATTACGAGCAGTACTTC. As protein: CASSYDYHYEQYF.